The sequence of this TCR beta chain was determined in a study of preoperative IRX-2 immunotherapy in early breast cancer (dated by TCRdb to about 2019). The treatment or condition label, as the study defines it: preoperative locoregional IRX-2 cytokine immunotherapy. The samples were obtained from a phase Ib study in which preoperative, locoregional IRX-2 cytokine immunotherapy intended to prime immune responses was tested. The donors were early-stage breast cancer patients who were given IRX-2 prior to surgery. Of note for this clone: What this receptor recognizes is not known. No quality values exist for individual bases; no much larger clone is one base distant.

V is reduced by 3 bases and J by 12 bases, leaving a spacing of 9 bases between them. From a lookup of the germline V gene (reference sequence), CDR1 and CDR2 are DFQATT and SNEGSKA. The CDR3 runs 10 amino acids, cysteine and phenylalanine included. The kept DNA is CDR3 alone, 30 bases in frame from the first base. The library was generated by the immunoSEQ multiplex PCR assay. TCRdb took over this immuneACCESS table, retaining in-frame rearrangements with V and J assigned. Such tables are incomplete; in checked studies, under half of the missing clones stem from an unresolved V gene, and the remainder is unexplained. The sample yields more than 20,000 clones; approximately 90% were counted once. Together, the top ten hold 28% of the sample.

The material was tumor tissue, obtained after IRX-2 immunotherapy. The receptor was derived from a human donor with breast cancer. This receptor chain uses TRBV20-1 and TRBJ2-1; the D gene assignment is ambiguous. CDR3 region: CSASLFGQFF. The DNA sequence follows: TGCAGTGCTAGTCTCTTTGGGCAGTTCTTC.